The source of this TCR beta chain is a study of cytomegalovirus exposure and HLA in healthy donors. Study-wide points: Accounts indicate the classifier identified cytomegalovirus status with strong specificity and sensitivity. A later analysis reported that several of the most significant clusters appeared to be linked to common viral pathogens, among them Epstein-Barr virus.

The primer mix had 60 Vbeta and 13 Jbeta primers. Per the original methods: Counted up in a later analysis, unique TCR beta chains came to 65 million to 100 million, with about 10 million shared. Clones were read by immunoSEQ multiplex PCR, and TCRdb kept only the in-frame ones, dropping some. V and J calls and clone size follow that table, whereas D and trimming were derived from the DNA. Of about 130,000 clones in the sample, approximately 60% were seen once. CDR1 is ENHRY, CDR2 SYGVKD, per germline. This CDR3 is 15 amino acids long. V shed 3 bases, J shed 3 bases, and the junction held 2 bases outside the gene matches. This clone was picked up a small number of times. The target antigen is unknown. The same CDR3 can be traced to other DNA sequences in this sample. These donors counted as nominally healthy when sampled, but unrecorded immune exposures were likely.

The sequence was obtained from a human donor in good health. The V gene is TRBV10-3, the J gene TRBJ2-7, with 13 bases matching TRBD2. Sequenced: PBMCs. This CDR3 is CAISEGLAGVYEQYF. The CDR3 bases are TGTGCCATCAGTGAAGGACTAGCGGGAGTCTACGAGCAGTACTTC.